The 25 T cell receptor beta chains below come from one sample, sequenced in a study of T cells expressing NK-cell markers. TCRdb re-analyzed the 5' RACE reads; it lists each CDR3 protein once, without DNA. The sample totals 250,000 to 300,000 distinct CDR3 sequences; its top ten clones hold 4.2%. What was sequenced was blood T cells: a sorted CD56 or NKG2C T cell subset, CD4+ or CD8+ T cells, or bulk PBMC T cells (not recorded which). Receptor source: a woman aged 18 to 75 in good health.

V usage is TRBV20-1 and J usage is TRBJ2-1. This CDR3 spans 11 amino acids. CDR1 and CDR2 from the germline V gene are DFQATT and SNEGSKA (reference sequence). The CDR3 region is CSAAAVDEQFF.

The chain recombines TRBV7-2 with TRBJ2-1; the TCRdb call, TRBD2, lacks DNA for checking. Germline V gene lookup returns CDR1 SGHTA and CDR2 FQGNSA. The CDR3 is made up of 17 amino acids. CDR3 amino acids: CASSQQSAGGFNNEQFF.

The chain joins TRBV6-5 to TRBJ1-1; TCRdb designates TRBD1, a call that cannot be tested without DNA. The V gene's germline CDR1 is MNHEY and CDR2 SVGAGI. The CDR3 has 13 residues. The CDR3: CASSFGTDAEAFF.

CDR3 sequence: CASSRRGGRANTGELFF. The chain has TRBV7-8 and TRBJ2-2; the D call from TCRdb, TRBD2, cannot be confirmed without DNA. Germline CDR1 SGHVS, CDR2 FQNEAQ. The CDR3 is 17 residues long.

V is TRBV20-1 and J is TRBJ2-1; the TCRdb call, TRBD1, lacks DNA for checking. Per germline, CDR1 DFQATT and CDR2 SNEGSKA (reference sequence). The CDR3 covers 13 residues. The CDR3 spells CSATHGQGTEQFF.

The CDR3 spells CASSLGVGSSTEAFF. This chain uses TRBV12-3 or TRBV12-4 with TRBJ1-1. The CDR3 runs 15 residues.

This chain joins TRBV12-3 or TRBV12-4 and TRBJ2-1. CDR3 size: 12 residues. The CDR3 sequence: CASRLADNEQFF.

The gene calls are TRBV20-1 and TRBJ2-3; the D gene TCRdb calls, TRBD2, cannot be checked with no DNA. Germline V gene lookup returns CDR1 DFQATT and CDR2 SNEGSKA (reference sequence). The CDR3 is 15 amino acids. CDR3 sequence reads: CSARDAGGGADTQYF.

The chain uses TRBV12-3 or TRBV12-4 and TRBJ2-5; there is no DNA to check the TCRdb D call of TRBD1. This CDR3 is 13 amino acids long. CDR3 in amino acids: CASREQGRETQYF.

This rearrangement joins TRBV9 to TRBJ2-5; TCRdb calls TRBD1, which cannot be checked without DNA. This CDR3 spans 15 amino acids. Germline loops: CDR1 SGDLS, CDR2 YYNGEE. The CDR3 loop is CASSVDKGVDETQYF.

The chain has TRBV19 and TRBJ2-1; TCRdb selects TRBD2, and the lack of DNA leaves this call unchecked. CDR3 length: 13 amino acids. Germline V lookup: CDR1 LNHDA, CDR2 SQIVND (reference sequence). CDR3 sequence reads: CASRTSGVNEQFF.

The gene calls are TRBV7-2 and TRBJ2-3; lacking DNA, the TRBD1 call made by TCRdb goes unchecked. Germline V CDR1 and CDR2: SGHTA, FQGNSA. This CDR3 region has 13 residues. The chain's CDR3 is CASSFQGGDTQYF.

V and J are TRBV12-3 or TRBV12-4 and TRBJ2-4; TCRdb lists TRBD2, though no DNA is available to test this call. The CDR3 is 17 residues long. The CDR3 sequence: CASSPRLAGVAKNIQYF.

The V and J genes are TRBV24-1 and TRBJ2-5. The CDR3 totals 14 residues. CDR1 KGHDR and CDR2 SFDVKD come from the germline V gene. The CDR3 sequence is CATSDFVGTGAQYF.

The CDR3 region is CASSQDFRGSGYTF. V and J are TRBV4-2 and TRBJ1-2; TCRdb's assignment of TRBD1 cannot be checked, as there is no DNA. Germline CDR1 reads LGHNA; CDR2 reads YNFKEQ. CDR3 length: 14 amino acids.

CDR3: CASSQGYTEAFF. The V and J genes are TRBV11-2 and TRBJ1-1; TCRdb selects TRBD1, and the lack of DNA leaves this call unchecked. This CDR3 comprises 12 residues. Germline assignment: CDR1 SGHAT and CDR2 FQNNGV. Full variable domain (remainder filled in from reference TRBV11-2 and TRBJ1-1): EAGVAQSPRYKIIEKRQSVAFWCNPISGHATLYWYQQILGQGPKLLIQFQNNGVVDDSQLPKDRFSAERLKGVDSTLKIQPAKLEDSAVYLCASSQGYTEAFFGQGTRLTVV.

The chain links TRBV20-1 to TRBJ2-5; the D call from TCRdb, TRBD2, cannot be confirmed without DNA. CDR3 length: 16 residues. Germline CDR1 and CDR2: DFQATT and SNEGSKA (reference sequence). The CDR3 spells CSASLAGGRRKETQYF.

The chain is built from TRBV10-2 and TRBJ1-5; without DNA, the TCRdb call of TRBD1 cannot be checked. The CDR3 sequence is 16 residues long. Per the germline V gene, CDR1 is WSHSY and CDR2 is SAAADI. CDR3 sequence: CASSERTGDSNQPQHF.

The V call is TRBV28, the J call TRBJ1-6. The V gene's germline CDR1 is MDHEN and CDR2 SYDVKM. The CDR3 covers 14 residues. CDR3 region: CASSFRQGGSPLHF.

This chain links TRBV10-3 with TRBJ2-3; TCRdb's D gene call, TRBD1, goes unchecked for lack of DNA. Germline V gives CDR1 ENHRY, CDR2 SYGVKD. CDR3 length: 15 amino acids. CDR3 residues: CAISLTGEITDTQYF.

This chain joins TRBV12-3 or TRBV12-4 and TRBJ2-7; absent DNA, TCRdb's TRBD2 call cannot be checked. The CDR3 totals 14 residues. The CDR3: CASRHSSGRGEQYF.

V and J are TRBV20-1 and TRBJ2-7; TCRdb gives TRBD1 as the D gene, but with no DNA this cannot be confirmed. Germline V gives CDR1 DFQATT, CDR2 SNEGSKA (reference sequence). CDR3 size: 15 residues. This CDR3 reads CSARDRVRGTYEQYF.

The V and J genes are TRBV6-5 and TRBJ2-5; with no DNA, the TCRdb D assignment of TRBD1 cannot be verified. CDR1 and CDR2 from the germline V gene are MNHEY and SVGAGI. The CDR3 extends over 15 amino acids. The chain's CDR3 is CASSSRPPGTETQYF.

V is TRBV15 and J is TRBJ2-5; TCRdb designates TRBD1, a call that cannot be tested without DNA. The germline V gene encodes CDR1 LNHNV and CDR2 YYDKDF (reference sequence). This CDR3 contains 14 residues. CDR3 residues: CATSRRQDQETQYF.

This sequence joins TRBV2 and TRBJ1-1; TCRdb lists TRBD1, though no DNA is available to test this call. Per the germline V gene, CDR1 is SNHLY and CDR2 is FYNNEI. CDR3 length: 13 amino acids. The CDR3 is CASSEQGRTEAFF.